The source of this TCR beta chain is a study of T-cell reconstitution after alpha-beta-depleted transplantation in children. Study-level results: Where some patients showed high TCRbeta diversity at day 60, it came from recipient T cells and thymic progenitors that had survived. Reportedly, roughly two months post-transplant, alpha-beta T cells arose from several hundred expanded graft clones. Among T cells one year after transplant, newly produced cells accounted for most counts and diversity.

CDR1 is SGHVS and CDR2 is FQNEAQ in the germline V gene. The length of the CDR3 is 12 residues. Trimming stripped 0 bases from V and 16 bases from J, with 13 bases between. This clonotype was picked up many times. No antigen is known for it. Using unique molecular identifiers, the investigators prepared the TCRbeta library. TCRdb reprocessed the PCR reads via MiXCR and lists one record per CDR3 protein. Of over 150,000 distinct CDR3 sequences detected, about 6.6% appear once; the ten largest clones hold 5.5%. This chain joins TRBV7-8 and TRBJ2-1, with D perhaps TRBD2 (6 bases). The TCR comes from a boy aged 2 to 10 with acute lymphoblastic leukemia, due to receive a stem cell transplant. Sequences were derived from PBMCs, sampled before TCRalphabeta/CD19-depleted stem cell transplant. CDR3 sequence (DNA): TGTGCCAGCAGCTTAGCGGGAGGACAAGGTTTCTTC. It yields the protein CASSLAGGQGFF.